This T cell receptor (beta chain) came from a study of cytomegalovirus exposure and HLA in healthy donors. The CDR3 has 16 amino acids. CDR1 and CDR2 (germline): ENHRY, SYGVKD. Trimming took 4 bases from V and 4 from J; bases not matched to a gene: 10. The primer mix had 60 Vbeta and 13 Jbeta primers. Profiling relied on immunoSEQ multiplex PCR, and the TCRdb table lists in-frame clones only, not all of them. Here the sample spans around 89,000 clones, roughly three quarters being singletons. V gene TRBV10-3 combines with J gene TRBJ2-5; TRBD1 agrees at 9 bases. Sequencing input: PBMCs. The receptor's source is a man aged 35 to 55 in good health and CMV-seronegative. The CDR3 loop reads CAISGRDRVERETQYF. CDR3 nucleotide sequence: TGTGCCATCAGTGGACGGGACAGGGTGGAAAGAGAGACCCAGTACTTC.